Presented here are 21 T cell receptor beta chains from one specimen sequenced in a study of radiation and T cells in renal cell carcinoma. Time point here: blood 4 weeks post-SBRT, at nephrectomy. Treatment described: 15 Gy SBRT to primary tumor, nephrectomy 4 weeks later. The assay was immunoSEQ multiplex PCR, and TCRdb's table has in-frame clones only and misses some. There are 120,000 to 150,000 clones in the sample; around 88% occur only once, and about 17% lies in the top ten. The starting material was blood, obtained from a patient whose treatment included radiotherapy and nephrectomy. These receptor sequences come from a woman in her 50s with renal cell carcinoma.

The chain joins TRBV4-3 to TRBJ2-1; possibly TRBD2 for D (6 bases). This CDR3 contains 15 residues. The germline gives CDR1 LGHNA, CDR2 YSLEER. Trimming left V 0 bases short and J 8 bases short, with 14 bases between. The CDR3 is CASSQDKTRLHEQFF. CDR3 sequence (DNA): TGCGCCAGCAGCCAAGATAAGACTAGATTACATGAGCAGTTCTTC.

This chain connects TRBV6-4 to TRBJ2-3; D gene ambiguous. Germline V CDR1 and CDR2: MRHNA, SNTAGT. The V end was cut by 8 bases, the J end by 1 base, with 22 bases between. The CDR3 length is 17 residues. DNA of the CDR3: TGTGCCAGCGCCTGTCGCCGGTTGAGACTCTGCACAGATACGCAGTATTTT. Translation: CASACRRLRLCTDTQYF.

This sequence joins TRBV4-1 and TRBJ1-2, with 8 bases lining up with TRBD1. The V and J ends lost 0 bases and 7 bases, in that order; junction bases with no gene match: 10. Germline V gene sequence: CDR1 MGHRA, CDR2 YSYEKL. This CDR3 contains 16 residues. CDR3 coding DNA: TGCGCCAGCAGCCAAGATATGGTCGGACAGGGTGGTGGCTACACCTTC. Translated: CASSQDMVGQGGGYTF.

The chain employs TRBV5-4 and TRBJ1-3; no definite D call. Germline loops: CDR1 SGHNT, CDR2 YYREEE (reference sequence). Trimming pared 6 bases from V and 2 bases from J, leaving 9 bases between. CDR3 length: 13 amino acids. The DNA for the CDR3 is TGTGCCAGCACACTGGGCCCTGGAAACACCATATATTTT. It specifies CASTLGPGNTIYF.

This rearrangement joins TRBV11-3 to TRBJ2-2; perhaps TRBD1 as D (6 bases). The germline gives CDR1 SGHNT, CDR2 YENEEA. V lost 5 bases to trimming and J lost 2 bases, with 9 bases between them. This CDR3 is built from 14 residues. CDR3 in DNA: TGTGCCAGCAGCAGGGACACAAACACCGGGGAGCTGTTTTTT. It codes for CASSRDTNTGELFF.

The rearrangement uses TRBV11-2 and TRBJ1-1; the D gene is possibly TRBD1 (5 bases). V lost 2 bases, J lost 0 bases, and 16 bases lay in between. Germline V gives CDR1 SGHAT, CDR2 FQNNGV. The CDR3 is 17 residues long. CDR3 DNA sequence: TGTGCCAGCAGCTTAAGAAGTTACAGGCAACTGAACACTGAAGCTTTCTTT. Its translation: CASSLRSYRQLNTEAFF.

The chain employs TRBV30 and TRBJ1-4; D is uncertain. This CDR3 spans 15 amino acids. CDR1 is GTSNPN, CDR2 SVGIG, per germline (reference sequence). V was cut by 4 bases and J by 3 bases, with 15 bases left in between. The CDR3 DNA follows: TGTGCCTGGACTGGAGTGGGGTCTGCTAATGAAAAACTGTTTTTT. Protein sequence: CAWTGVGSANEKLFF.

This chain links TRBV11-2 with TRBJ1-2; 8 bases map to TRBD1. V lost 1 base and J lost 3; bases outside the gene matches: 4. This CDR3 is 15 amino acids long. Germline CDR1 reads SGHAT; CDR2 reads FQNNGV. The CDR3 DNA reads as TGTGCCAGCAGCTTAGTGGCCAGGGGGCACTATGGCTACACCTTC. It encodes CASSLVARGHYGYTF.

This rearrangement joins TRBV4-3 to TRBJ2-3; TRBD2 aligns across 11 bases. The V gene end was trimmed by 0 bases and the J gene end by 6 bases; junction bases not matched to a gene: 8. Per the germline V gene, CDR1 is LGHNA and CDR2 is YSLEER. This CDR3 has 17 amino acids. CDR3 residues: CASSQDLGSGRGDTQYF. CDR3 DNA sequence: TGCGCCAGCAGCCAAGATTTAGGTAGCGGGAGGGGGGATACGCAGTATTTT.

The gene calls are TRBV10-1 and TRBJ1-2, with D unresolved. The CDR3 has 15 amino acids. The germline V and J ends were trimmed by 2 bases and 3 bases, with 13 bases remaining between them. Germline V CDR1 and CDR2: WNHNN, SYGVQD (reference sequence). The CDR3 DNA follows: TGCGCCAGCAGTGAGAGGACCGACCCCTACTATGGCTACACCTTC. Its protein product is CASSERTDPYYGYTF.

This clone was recorded only once. CDR3 sequence (DNA): TGCGCCAGCAGCTTGTCAGATAATTCACCCCTCCACTTT. It yields the protein CASSLSDNSPLHF. The V gene is TRBV5-1, the J gene TRBJ1-6; no firm D call. The CDR3 totals 13 residues. The V and J ends lost 1 base and 5 bases respectively, with 4 bases between them. The germline V gene has CDR1 SGHRS and CDR2 YFSETQ. Full variable domain (rest looked up from reference TRBV5-1 and TRBJ1-6): KAGVTQTPRYLIKTRGQQVTLSCSPISGHRSVSWYQQTPGQGLQFLFEYFSETQRNKGNFPGRFSGRQFSNSRSEMNVSTLELGDSALYLCASSLSDNSPLHFGNGTRLTVT.

The chain has TRBV6-6 and TRBJ2-3; TRBD1 is a possible D gene (5 bases). CDR1 is MNHNY and CDR2 is SVGAGI in the germline V gene (reference sequence). This CDR3 has 16 residues. Trimming removed 4 bases from V and 3 bases from J, with 17 bases in between. CDR3 DNA: TGTGCCAGCAGTTCCCAACAGGTCTTAGTAACAGATACGCAGTATTTT. This translates into CASSSQQVLVTDTQYF.

This clone was seen once. This chain connects TRBV27 to TRBJ1-4; D remains ambiguous. The CDR3 sequence is 14 residues long. CDR1 and CDR2 from the germline V gene are MNHEY and SMNVEV (reference sequence). The V end was cut by 3 bases, the J end by 0 bases, with 5 bases between. CDR3 loop: CASSLVATNEKLFF. The CDR3 DNA sequence: TGTGCCAGCAGTTTGGTTGCAACTAATGAAAAACTGTTTTTT.

This clone was seen more than once but under ten times. The rearrangement joins TRBV7-6 to TRBJ2-3; D unclear. V dropped 2 bases and J dropped 2 bases, with 14 bases sitting between them. Germline assignment: CDR1 SGHVS and CDR2 FNYEAQ. The CDR3 runs to 16 residues. The CDR3 coding sequence is TGTGCCAGCAGCTTAACTCGATTGATTGACACAGATACGCAGTATTTT. It translates to CASSLTRLIDTDTQYF.

The V and J genes are TRBV20-1 and TRBJ2-5; unclear D gene. Germline CDR1 and CDR2: DFQATT and SNEGSKA (reference sequence). V lost 3 bases and J 2 bases, leaving 4 bases between the germline ends. The CDR3 is 11 amino acids. The CDR3 sequence is CSARPQETQYF. CDR3 DNA: TGCAGTGCTAGGCCGCAAGAGACCCAGTACTTC.

The V call is TRBV7-2, the J call TRBJ1-4, with 8 bases identical to TRBD1. The CDR3 sequence is 15 residues long. V shed 2 bases, J shed 8 bases, and the junction held 7 bases outside the gene matches. CDR1 and CDR2 from the germline V gene are SGHTA and FQGNSA. The DNA of the CDR3 is TGTGCCAGCAGCTTATGGCTGGGGACAGGAGAAAAACTGTTTTTT. It yields the protein CASSLWLGTGEKLFF.

Worth noting for this clone: Mismatch with germline at one junction end may stem from a read error. The gene calls are TRBV28 and TRBJ2-7; the D gene could be TRBD1 or TRBD2 (7 bases each). The germline CDR1 and CDR2 sequences are MDHEN and SYDVKM. The CDR3 extends over 12 amino acids. Here the CDR3 reads CASSPPREGADF. The CDR3 DNA reads TGTGCCAGCAGTCCTCCGAGGGAGGGGGCTGATTTC.

This clone was observed once. The genes are TRBV19 and TRBJ2-2; tentative D call: TRBD2 (6 bases). V gave up 3 bases and J gave up 7 bases, with 18 bases separating them. In germline, CDR1 is LNHDA, CDR2 SQIVND (reference sequence). The CDR3 spans 16 residues. CDR3 in DNA: TGTGCCAGTAGTATCGGGGGAGAATTATTACGCGGGGAGCTGTTTTTT. It codes for CASSIGGELLRGELFF.

The chain recombines TRBV15 with TRBJ2-7; D uncertain. The CDR3 extends over 13 amino acids. Trimming removed 2 bases from V and 0 bases from J, with 5 bases in between. From germline, CDR1 is LNHNV and CDR2 YYDKDF (reference sequence). The CDR3: CATSRSNSYEQYF. The CDR3 nucleotides read TGTGCCACCAGCAGATCGAACTCCTACGAGCAGTACTTC.

J is TRBJ2-5 and V is TRBV7-2, with TRBD1 matching 8 bases. V shed 6 bases, J shed 7 bases, and the junction held 13 bases outside the gene matches. Germline V lookup: CDR1 SGHTA, CDR2 FQGNSA. This CDR3 region has 15 residues. The CDR3 nucleotides read TGTGCCAGCAGTGGCGACAGGGGACTCGATGTGACCCAGTACTTC. Translated: CASSGDRGLDVTQYF.

The CDR3: CASRKSGGEGYTF. CDR3 coding DNA: TGTGCCAGCAGAAAATCTGGTGGAGAGGGCTACACCTTC. The rearrangement links TRBV27 to TRBJ1-2; D remains ambiguous. V lost 6 bases to trimming and J lost 8 bases, with 16 bases between them. The CDR3 is 13 residues long. Germline assignment: CDR1 MNHEY and CDR2 SMNVEV (reference sequence).